A single sample is the source of the 30 T cell receptor beta chains below, sequenced in a study of CD8+ T cells in alopecia areata. Regarding treatment: oral pan-JAK inhibitor, 5-10 mg twice daily. Extraction and reverse transcription of RNA yielded cDNA as the sequencing template. Produced via immunoSEQ multiplex PCR; TCRdb's table is partial and in-frame only. The sample gives some 200,000 clones, approximately 60% of which show up once; 3% to 3.5% is in the top ten. The material sequenced was CD4+ T cells sorted from blood, taken at week 4, from a patient treated with tofacitinib. All receptors come from a human donor with alopecia areata.

This clone came up a few times. The chain couples TRBV5-1 to TRBJ2-7, with D possibly being TRBD1 or TRBD2 (5 bases each). The CDR3 contains 14 residues. V gave up 4 bases and J gave up 4 bases, with 15 bases separating them. CDR1 is SGHRS, CDR2 YFSETQ, per germline. DNA of the CDR3: TGCGCCAGCAGCAGAGGGACGGACTCATACGAGCAGTACTTC. Translation gives CASSRGTDSYEQYF.

This chain connects TRBV29-1 to TRBJ2-7; 7 bases agree with TRBD1. The CDR3 is 13 amino acids. V dropped 5 bases and J dropped 1; count of bases not matched to a gene: 5. The germline V gene has CDR1 SQVTM and CDR2 ANQGSEA. The CDR3 protein is CSVIGTASYEQYF. The CDR3 nucleotides are TGCAGCGTTATCGGGACAGCTTCCTACGAGCAGTACTTC.

This clone has a handful of counts. Other DNA sequences in this sample translate to the same CDR3. CDR3 bases: TGCAGCGTTCCCGACAGGGGTGGCTACGAGCAGTACTTC. Protein: CSVPDRGGYEQYF. This chain connects TRBV29-1 to TRBJ2-7, with 8 nucleotides matching TRBD1. This CDR3 region has 13 residues. The J segment lost 3 bases and the V segment lost 5 bases, leaving 6 bases of the junction unmatched. The V gene's germline CDR1 is SQVTM and CDR2 ANQGSEA.

The V gene is TRBV7-9, the J gene TRBJ2-1, with D perhaps TRBD1 or TRBD2 (5 bases each). Germline CDR1 SEHNR, CDR2 FQNEAQ (reference sequence). CDR3 size: 15 residues. V lost 5 bases, J lost 5 bases, and 16 bases lay in between. The CDR3 spells CASSVSGTYDNEQFF. DNA of the CDR3: TGTGCCAGCAGCGTCTCCGGGACCTATGACAATGAGCAGTTCTTC.

This chain joins TRBV30 and TRBJ1-6; D is unclear. Per germline, CDR1 GTSNPN and CDR2 SVGIG (reference sequence). This CDR3 contains 15 residues. Trimming took off 6 bases at V and 0 bases at J, with 12 bases between the two ends. The CDR3 is CACPGGGSYNSPLHF. As DNA, the CDR3 is TGTGCCTGCCCGGGCGGAGGCTCCTATAATTCACCCCTCCACTTT.

This clone occurred a few times. The rearrangement links TRBV29-1 to TRBJ2-7; 8 positions match TRBD2. This CDR3 is 15 amino acids long. The junction had 11 bases not matched to a gene; V was cut back by 7 bases and J by 0 bases. Germline values: CDR1 SQVTM, CDR2 ANQGSEA. CDR3: CSAYFSGASSYEQYF. In DNA form, the CDR3 reads TGCAGCGCGTACTTTAGCGGGGCGAGCTCCTACGAGCAGTACTTC.

V usage is TRBV30 and J usage is TRBJ2-5; D may be TRBD2 (7 bases). This CDR3 is 15 amino acids long. Trimming cost V 0 bases and J 0 bases, with 11 bases left between them. Germline V gene lookup returns CDR1 GTSNPN and CDR2 SVGIG (reference sequence). CDR3 region: CAWSVGGGDQETQYF. For the CDR3, the DNA is TGTGCCTGGAGTGTAGGAGGGGGGGACCAAGAGACCCAGTACTTC.

This clone turned up a few times. The chain combines TRBV4-3 with TRBJ2-3, with D possibly matching TRBD1 (6 bases). CDR3 length equals 13 residues. The germline V gene has CDR1 LGHNA and CDR2 YSLEER. Trimming took 7 bases from V and 5 from J, leaving 13 bases between them. The DNA for the CDR3 is TGCGCCAGCACCACTACAGGGCTAGATACGCAGTATTTT. It translates to CASTTTGLDTQYF.

This clone was detected only a few times. The chain combines TRBV5-1 with TRBJ2-4, with no clear D. This CDR3 is 19 amino acids long. Trimming shortened V by 0 bases and J by 0 bases, and 19 bases separated the two germline ends. Germline values: CDR1 SGHRS, CDR2 YFSETQ. The CDR3 loop is CASSLANPWGREAKNIQYF. The DNA of the CDR3 is TGCGCCAGCAGCTTGGCCAATCCCTGGGGAAGGGAAGCCAAAAACATTCAGTACTTC.

This chain connects TRBV5-1 to TRBJ1-1, with 7 bases lining up with TRBD1. J was trimmed by 8 bases and V by 5 bases; bases with no gene match: 9. This CDR3 comprises 13 residues. In germline, CDR1 is SGHRS, CDR2 YFSETQ. CDR3 DNA: TGCGCCAGCAGAAATACAGGGGACTTGGAAGCTTTCTTT. Protein: CASRNTGDLEAFF. The variable domain in full, completed from reference TRBV5-1 and TRBJ1-1, reads KAGVTQTPRYLIKTRGQQVTLSCSPISGHRSVSWYQQTPGQGLQFLFEYFSETQRNKGNFPGRFSGRQFSNSRSEMNVSTLELGDSALYLCASRNTGDLEAFFGQGTRLTVV.

This rearrangement joins TRBV5-6 to TRBJ1-2; tentative D call: TRBD1 (5 bases). Per germline, CDR1 SGHDT and CDR2 YYEEEE. The CDR3 sequence is 14 residues long. Trimming cost V 0 bases and J 2 bases, with 8 bases left between them. For the CDR3, the DNA is TGTGCCAGCAGCTTGGGGAGGGGAAACTATGGCTACACCTTC. Residues: CASSLGRGNYGYTF. The full variable domain, rest sourced from reference TRBV5-6 and TRBJ1-2, is DAGVTQSPTHLIKTRGQQVTLRCSPKSGHDTVSWYQQALGQGPQFIFQYYEEEERQRGNFPDRFSGHQFPNYSSELNVNALLLGDSALYLCASSLGRGNYGYTFGSGTRLTVV.

The chain uses TRBV20-1 and TRBJ2-1, with D hard to call. V was shortened by 1 base and J by 12 bases, with 7 bases between the two germline ends. Per the germline V gene, CDR1 is DFQATT and CDR2 is SNEGSKA (reference sequence). This CDR3 has 10 amino acids. The CDR3 protein is CSARVGRQFF. The DNA of the CDR3 is TGCAGTGCTAGAGTGGGTAGGCAGTTCTTC.

This clone was observed a handful of times. The gene calls are TRBV7-9 and TRBJ1-2; 7 bases align to TRBD1. V trimming: 2 bases; J trimming: 1 base; junction bases outside the gene matches: 7. The germline CDR1 and CDR2 sequences are SEHNR and FQNEAQ (reference sequence). This CDR3 has 16 amino acids. CDR3 in amino acids: CASSLTPGTVNYGYTF. The CDR3 DNA is TGTGCCAGCAGCTTAACTCCCGGGACAGTTAACTATGGCTACACCTTC.

This chain connects TRBV6-5 to TRBJ2-5; D not certain. The CDR3 is made up of 15 amino acids. Germline CDR1 MNHEY, CDR2 SVGAGI. Trimming took 2 bases from V and 1 from J, leaving 11 bases between them. The CDR3 nucleotides read TGTGCCAGCAGTTACGGCCCAGGCTCCCAAGAGACCCAGTACTTC. Protein sequence: CASSYGPGSQETQYF.

The chain employs TRBV2 and TRBJ1-1, with D perhaps matching TRBD1 (5 bases). This CDR3 has 14 amino acids. The V gene lost 2 bases and the J gene lost 4 bases, with 11 bases spanning the gap. Germline values: CDR1 SNHLY, CDR2 FYNNEI. CDR3 coding DNA: TGTGCCAGCAGTGAACTCCAGGGCGGCACTGAAGCTTTCTTT. Its translation is CASSELQGGTEAFF.

The chain is built from TRBV11-2 and TRBJ2-7; a possible D gene is TRBD2 (6 bases). Germline-derived CDR1 and CDR2 are SGHAT and FQNNGV. The CDR3 length is 12 residues. V dropped 11 bases and J dropped 3 bases, with 14 bases sitting between them. As DNA, the CDR3 is TGTGCCGGTGGCGGGGTTCTCTACGAGCAGTACTTC. Its protein product is CAGGGVLYEQYF.

This clone has more than one count but fewer than ten. The chain employs TRBV6-5 and TRBJ2-3; tentatively, D is TRBD1 (5 bases). Germline values: CDR1 MNHEY, CDR2 SVGAGI. The CDR3 is 12 amino acids. V lost 10 bases, J lost 1 base, and 9 bases lay in between. The CDR3 sequence is CATRVGTDTQYF. CDR3 sequence (DNA): TGTGCCACCAGGGTGGGCACAGATACGCAGTATTTT.

V is TRBV30 and J is TRBJ2-2; D may be TRBD2 (5 bases). Germline V lookup: CDR1 GTSNPN, CDR2 SVGIG (reference sequence). V was trimmed by 3 bases and J by 6 bases, leaving 8 bases between them. The CDR3 has 12 residues. CDR3 DNA: TGTGCCTGGAGGAGGGAATCCGGGGAGCTGTTTTTT. It specifies CAWRRESGELFF.

This clone was picked up a small number of times. The rearrangement links TRBV7-9 to TRBJ2-2; unclear D gene. In germline, CDR1 is SEHNR, CDR2 FQNEAQ (reference sequence). V was shortened by 8 bases and J by 4 bases, with 8 bases between the two germline ends. The CDR3 is made up of 12 amino acids. The CDR3 DNA sequence: TGTGCCAGCGGAGAATTCACCGGGGAGCTGTTTTTT. Translating gives CASGEFTGELFF.

V usage is TRBV4-3 and J usage is TRBJ2-3; no firm D call. The germline V and J ends were trimmed by 0 bases and 4 bases, with 14 bases remaining between them. This CDR3 comprises 16 residues. Germline V gene lookup returns CDR1 LGHNA and CDR2 YSLEER. The CDR3 reads CASSQEYQRSADTQYF. In DNA form, the CDR3 reads TGCGCCAGCAGCCAAGAGTATCAGAGGTCAGCAGATACGCAGTATTTT.

This clone was seen just once. The V and J genes are TRBV7-2 and TRBJ1-1; D uncertain. This CDR3 is built from 15 residues. V was pared by 1 base and J by 4 bases, with 13 bases between. CDR1 and CDR2 from the germline V gene are SGHTA and FQGNSA. CDR3 loop: CASSLVGIGPTEAFF. CDR3 in DNA: TGTGCCAGCAGCTTAGTGGGCATAGGGCCCACTGAAGCTTTCTTT.

The chain uses TRBV30 and TRBJ2-3; D assignment may be TRBD1 or TRBD2 (6 bases each). The CDR3 loop spans 13 amino acids. The ends were cut back, 5 bases at V and 5 bases at J, with 14 bases in the middle. Germline loops: CDR1 GTSNPN, CDR2 SVGIG (reference sequence). The DNA for the CDR3 is TGTGCCTGGTCCCGGGGGCAGGGAGATACGCAGTATTTT. This gives the protein CAWSRGQGDTQYF.

The rearrangement links TRBV29-1 to TRBJ2-7, with 9 bases that match TRBD1. The CDR3 sequence is 14 residues long. Germline V gives CDR1 SQVTM, CDR2 ANQGSEA. Unmatched junction bases numbered 8, after V lost 4 bases and J lost 4 bases. In DNA, the CDR3 is TGCAGCGTTGGGGACAGGGTTGAGGGGTACGAGCAGTACTTC. Translating gives CSVGDRVEGYEQYF.

This clone was picked up a small number of times. The chain links TRBV5-6 to TRBJ2-3; a weak D match, TRBD1 (6 bases). Trimming took off 3 bases at V and 5 bases at J, with 10 bases between the two ends. The CDR3 is made up of 13 amino acids. The V gene's germline CDR1 is SGHDT and CDR2 YYEEEE. CDR3 coding DNA: TGTGCCAGCAGCTCGGACAGCCGAGATACGCAGTATTTT. It codes for CASSSDSRDTQYF.

In this sample, this clone turned up a few times. The V and J genes are TRBV29-1 and TRBJ2-1, with 12 positions matching TRBD2. Germline loops: CDR1 SQVTM, CDR2 ANQGSEA. CDR3 length: 15 residues. The J segment lost 4 bases and the V segment lost 4 bases, leaving 5 bases of the junction unmatched. The CDR3, as DNA: TGCAGCGTTGCCCTAGCGGGGGGGAGTTACAATGAGCAGTTCTTC. Protein sequence: CSVALAGGSYNEQFF.

The chain employs TRBV5-4 and TRBJ2-1; perhaps TRBD2 as D (6 bases). This CDR3 spans 14 amino acids. V lost 4 bases and J lost 5, with 13 bases in between. Per germline, CDR1 SGHNT and CDR2 YYREEE (reference sequence). Here the CDR3 reads CASSDPGLDNEQFF. The DNA for the CDR3 is TGTGCCAGCAGCGACCCGGGACTGGACAATGAGCAGTTCTTC.

This chain connects TRBV6-5 to TRBJ2-5, with 7 bases matching TRBD1. The CDR3 has 13 amino acids. Germline V lookup: CDR1 MNHEY, CDR2 SVGAGI. The J segment lost 5 bases and the V segment lost 8 bases, leaving 8 bases of the junction unmatched. CDR3 in amino acids: CASGLTGPETQYF. In DNA, the CDR3 is TGTGCCAGCGGTCTGACAGGGCCCGAGACCCAGTACTTC.

V usage is TRBV25-1 and J usage is TRBJ2-5; 7 nucleotides match TRBD2. The CDR3 sequence is 13 residues long. Germline CDR1 MGHDK, CDR2 SYGVNS. The V segment lost 6 bases and the J segment 5 bases; nucleotides outside the gene matches: 6. Here the CDR3 reads CASRAGGRETQYF. Here the CDR3 DNA reads TGTGCCAGCAGAGCCGGGGGGAGGGAGACCCAGTACTTC.

This rearrangement joins TRBV29-1 to TRBJ2-1; 7 bases align to TRBD1. Trimming at V came to 2 bases and at J to 5 bases, leaving 9 bases not matched to a gene. The CDR3 is made up of 15 amino acids. Per germline, CDR1 SQVTM and CDR2 ANQGSEA. The CDR3 nucleotides are TGCAGCGTTGAATTCACTGGGACAGCCGACAATGAGCAGTTCTTC. The encoded protein is CSVEFTGTADNEQFF.

The chain recombines TRBV4-1 with TRBJ2-5; D uncertain. This CDR3 spans 13 amino acids. Germline V CDR1 and CDR2: MGHRA, YSYEKL. Trimming pared 1 base from V and 4 bases from J, leaving 7 bases between. The CDR3 sequence is CASSQGWRETQYF. Here the CDR3 DNA reads TGCGCCAGCAGCCAAGGTTGGCGAGAGACCCAGTACTTC.